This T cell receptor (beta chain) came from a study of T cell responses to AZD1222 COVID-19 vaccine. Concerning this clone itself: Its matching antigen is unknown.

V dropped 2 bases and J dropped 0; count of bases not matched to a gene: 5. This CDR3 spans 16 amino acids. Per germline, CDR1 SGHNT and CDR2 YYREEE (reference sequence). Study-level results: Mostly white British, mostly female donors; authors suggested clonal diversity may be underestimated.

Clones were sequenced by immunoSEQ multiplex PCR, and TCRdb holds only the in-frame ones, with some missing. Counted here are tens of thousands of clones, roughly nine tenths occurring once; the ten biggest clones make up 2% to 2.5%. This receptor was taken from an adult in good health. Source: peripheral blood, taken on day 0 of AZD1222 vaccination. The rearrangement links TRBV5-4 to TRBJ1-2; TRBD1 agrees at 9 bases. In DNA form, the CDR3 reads TGTGCCAGCAGCTTTGACAGGGGGAAGACTAACTATGGCTACACCTTC. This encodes CASSFDRGKTNYGYTF.